This entry concerns a single T cell receptor (beta chain). The antigen remains undetermined. Sequencing was performed with immunoSEQ multiplex PCR; in TCRdb, only in-frame clones are kept and a portion is missing. Among fewer than 35,000 clones listed, approximately 70% were seen once. This CDR3 region has 15 residues. Losses at the gene ends were 2 bases for V and 3 bases for J; bases not matched to a gene: 3. Germline V CDR1 and CDR2: MNHEY, SVGAGI. The entry originates in a study of early stage breast cancer tumors. Overall study context: Among approximately twelve ER+/PR+/HER2- tumors, eight were ductal, four lobular. Findings of the study overall: Tumor and normal breast were distinguished via blood comparison in about 90% of the 16 patients. Unsorted bulk genomic DNA sequencing lacked pairing and functional marker data. Most shared enriched TCRB sequences were commonly generated ones.

What was sequenced was breast tumor tissue. The receptor comes from a person aged 25-39 years with breast cancer. This chain links TRBV6-5 with TRBJ2-3; 9 positions agree with TRBD2. CDR3 nucleotide sequence: TGTGCCAGCAGTTACGGCGGGAGGGCGACAGATACGCAGTATTTT. This translates into CASSYGGRATDTQYF.